One sample yielded the 14 T cell receptor beta chains listed below, sequenced in a study of post-analysis software for immune sequencing data (dated by TCRdb to 2015 to 2017). What the authors observed across the whole study: A handful of TRBV segments, including TRBV5-6, TRBV5-1 and TRBV20-1, were significantly more frequent in patients than controls.

Libraries were made using PCR. Sequenced on an Illumina HiSeq 2500. Unique molecular identifiers were incorporated into TCR beta cDNA libraries to reduce PCR and sequencing biases. TCRdb cleaned the public reads at Q25 with fastp, built clones with MiXCR and kept in-frame beta chains. Here each entry gathers all rows of one CDR3 protein and keeps the most common genes and DNA. The sample table records 550,000 to 700,000 distinct CDR3 sequences; about 40% of these occur just once. The ten largest clones capture around 1.7% of the sample. These TCRs' antigens remain unknown. The sample taken for sequencing was blood. The origin of the receptors is a girl between 10 and 17 years old with multiple sclerosis.

The chain joins TRBV5-1 to TRBJ2-7; the D is unclear. Germline loops: CDR1 SGHRS, CDR2 YFSETQ. Trimming took 7 bases from V and 7 from J, leaving 15 bases between them. The CDR3 runs to 12 residues. DNA for the CDR3: TGCGCCAGCCCTTTAGCAGAGAATGAGCAGTACTTC. It specifies CASPLAENEQYF.

Of note for this clonotype: Sequence at one end of the junction differs from germline and may be a read error. The V gene is TRBV20-1, the J gene TRBJ2-3, with TRBD2 matching 8 bases. The CDR3 spans 13 residues. Germline CDR1 and CDR2: DFQATT and SNEGSKA (reference sequence). The CDR3 DNA reads TGCAGTGCTAGCGGGGGGGCGGAAGATACGCGGTATTTT. This translates into CSASGGAEDTRYF.

This chain uses TRBV28 with TRBJ2-5, with D possibly TRBD1 on 5 matching bases. The CDR3 covers 14 residues. V was shortened by 3 bases and J by 5 bases, with 13 bases between the two germline ends. The germline CDR1 and CDR2 sequences are MDHEN and SYDVKM. CDR3 sequence: CASSFRDRIETQYF. CDR3 nucleotides: TGTGCCAGCAGTTTCAGGGATAGGATCGAGACCCAGTACTTC.

V and J are TRBV5-6 and TRBJ2-7, with a possible D match to TRBD1 (6 bases). Germline V CDR1 and CDR2: SGHDT, YYEEEE. Trimming cost V 2 bases and J 6 bases, with 12 bases left between them. The CDR3 is made up of 13 amino acids. The CDR3 sequence: CASSLLQGTEQYF. CDR3 DNA: TGTGCCAGCAGCTTACTTCAGGGGACCGAGCAGTACTTC.

This clonotype was recorded once. The chain recombines TRBV29-1 with TRBJ2-1; 15 positions match TRBD2. The CDR3 is 17 amino acids. Germline assignment: CDR1 SQVTM and CDR2 ANQGSEA. Germline trimming cut 6 bases from V and 12 bases from J; bases unmatched to any gene: 18. The CDR3: CSVGQGLGLAGGNWQFF. The CDR3 bases are TGCAGCGTCGGACAGGGGTTGGGACTAGCGGGAGGAAATTGGCAGTTCTTC.

This clonotype was counted only a few times. The J gene is TRBJ2-5, the V gene TRBV7-8; 10 nucleotides align to TRBD2. The length of the CDR3 is 16 residues. V dropped 0 bases and J dropped 5; count of bases not matched to a gene: 6. Germline V gene sequence: CDR1 SGHVS, CDR2 FQNEAQ. In nucleotides, the CDR3 is TGTGCCAGCAGCTTAGCCGATCTAGCGGGGGTGGAGACCCAGTACTTC. Its translation: CASSLADLAGVETQYF.

This clonotype was seen a few times. This chain links TRBV20-1 with TRBJ2-7, with 7 nucleotides matching TRBD1. Germline V gene data show CDR1 as DFQATT and CDR2 as SNEGSKA (reference sequence). With 3 bases clipped from V and 3 bases from J, the junction kept 8 bases outside the gene matches. The CDR3 covers 14 residues. The CDR3 DNA is TGCAGTGCTAGGTACGGACAGGAGATCTACGAGCAGTACTTC. Translating gives CSARYGQEIYEQYF.

This clonotype was detected a few times. V and J are TRBV3-1 and TRBJ1-4; 12 bases align to TRBD1. The CDR3 contains 16 residues. Looked up from germline, CDR1 is LGHDT and CDR2 is YNNKEL (reference sequence). V trimming: 4 bases; J trimming: 8 bases; junction bases outside the gene matches: 8. The CDR3 loop is CASSLGQGAVGEKLFF. The CDR3 region has the DNA TGTGCCAGCAGCCTGGGACAGGGGGCCGTCGGCGAAAAACTGTTTTTT.

Notes on this clonotype: A junction boundary mismatches the germline segment, possibly from a read error. V is TRBV7-2 and J is TRBJ2-7, with a weak D call TRBD2 (6 bases). The CDR3 totals 13 residues. The germline CDR1 and CDR2 sequences are SGHTA and FQGNSA. As DNA, the CDR3 is TGTGCCAGCGGCTTGCCTAGCGACAGCGAGCAGTACTTC. The encoded protein is CASGLPSDSEQYF.

In its sample, this clonotype was seen a few times. The V gene is TRBV7-2, the J gene TRBJ2-7; D unresolved. In germline, CDR1 is SGHTA, CDR2 FQGNSA. V was trimmed by 6 bases and J by 0 bases, leaving 21 bases between them. The CDR3 spans 17 residues. CDR3 DNA sequence: TGTGCCAGCAGATTGACGATCGGCCCGTCCCTCTCCTACGAGCAGTACTTC. Translating it yields CASRLTIGPSLSYEQYF. Complete variable domain (other parts from reference TRBV7-2 and TRBJ2-7): GAGVSQSPSNKVTEKGKDVELRCDPISGHTALYWYRQSLGQGLEFLIYFQGNSAPDKSGLPSDRFSAERTGGSVSTLTIQRTQQEDSAVYLCASRLTIGPSLSYEQYFGPGTRLTVT.

This clonotype was counted a few times. This chain joins TRBV6-5 and TRBJ2-1, with unresolved D. Germline CDR1 and CDR2: MNHEY and SVGAGI. V lost 4 bases to trimming and J lost 3 bases, with 13 bases between them. The CDR3 has 15 residues. The CDR3 region has the DNA TGTGCCAGCAGTTTCTCGGACGGCCACTACAATGAGCAGTTCTTC. Translating gives CASSFSDGHYNEQFF.

The CDR3 loop is CASSATSGRYEQFF. The CDR3 bases are TGTGCCAGCAGCGCGACTAGCGGGAGGTATGAGCAGTTCTTC. The chain carries TRBV7-8 and TRBJ2-1; TRBD2 aligns across 13 bases. This CDR3 is built from 14 residues. The junction had 3 bases not matched to a gene; V was cut back by 5 bases and J by 8 bases. Looked up from germline, CDR1 is SGHVS and CDR2 is FQNEAQ.

This clonotype turned up a few times. The germline gene is not matched at one end of the junction; a read error may be the cause. The chain carries TRBV7-7 and TRBJ1-4, with D unclear. The CDR3 length is 13 residues. Germline V gene data show CDR1 as SSHAT and CDR2 as FNYEAQ (reference sequence). The DNA for the CDR3 is TGTGCTAGCAGCTTAGCGAATGTTGAAAAACTGTTTTTT. This translates into CASSLANVEKLFF.

The chain has TRBV12-3 or TRBV12-4 and TRBJ2-3; 7 bases map to TRBD2. The CDR3 runs to 15 residues. V trimming: 6 bases; J trimming: 4 bases; junction bases outside the gene matches: 10. The CDR3 spells CASSPGGGRADTQYF. The CDR3 coding sequence is TGTGCCAGCAGCCCGGGAGGCGGCAGGGCAGATACGCAGTATTTT.